These 11 T cell receptor beta chains originate from one sample sequenced in a study of CD8+CD57+ T cells in acquired aplastic anemia. Investigators profiled TCR beta VDJ and CDR3 from genomic DNA template. TCRdb reanalysed the reads using MiXCR and keeps one entry per CDR3 protein. The profile shows around 200,000 distinct CDR3 sequences, about half of them singletons. Patients selected for sequencing had displayed CD8+CD57+ cell expansion by flow cytometry. Sequencing used sorted CD4+, CD8+, or CD8+CD57+ T cells (not recorded which) from PBMCs. All receptors derive from a human donor with aplastic anemia.

For this clonotype: This could be a read error, since a much larger clone is one nucleotide away. Without the conserved terminal phenylalanine or tryptophan, this CDR3 likely stems from a read error. V is TRBV2 and J is TRBJ1-1, with D tentatively TRBD1 (5 bases). Per germline, CDR1 SNHLY and CDR2 FYNNEI. The CDR3 has 13 residues. Trimming pared 6 bases from V and 9 bases from J, leaving 17 bases between. CDR3 loop: CASSAPGGRKAFL. Written as DNA, the CDR3 is TGTGCCAGCAGCGCCCCGGGGGGGAGGAAAGCTTTCCTT.

The chain carries TRBV19 and TRBJ2-7; possible D gene TRBD1, 6 bases. The V gene's germline CDR1 is LNHDA and CDR2 SQIVND (reference sequence). The CDR3 length is 13 residues. V lost 6 bases, J lost 1 base, and 10 bases lay in between. DNA for the CDR3: TGTGCCAGTAGCCACGGACAGTCCTACGAGCAGTACTTC. It yields the protein CASSHGQSYEQYF.

This clonotype was observed a few times. CDR3: CAISESHGNYGYTF. In DNA, the CDR3 is TGTGCCATCAGTGAGTCACACGGTAACTATGGCTACACCTTC. This chain links TRBV10-3 with TRBJ1-2; no firm D call. The CDR3 totals 14 residues. The V end was cut by 0 bases, the J end by 1 base, with 6 bases between. Looked up from germline, CDR1 is ENHRY and CDR2 is SYGVKD.

Many counts were recorded for this clonotype. The V gene is TRBV2, the J gene TRBJ2-3, with unresolved D. Trimming cost V 6 bases and J 4 bases, with 5 bases left between them. Germline assignment: CDR1 SNHLY and CDR2 FYNNEI. The CDR3 is made up of 11 amino acids. The CDR3 nucleotides read TGTGCCAGCAGAAGCGCAGATACGCAGTATTTT. Residues: CASRSADTQYF.

Turning to this clonotype: Possible read error: a much larger clone is one base away. This is likely a read error, given that the CDR3 carries no conserved phenylalanine or tryptophan at its end. V gene TRBV11-2 combines with J gene TRBJ2-3; TRBD2 aligns across 8 bases. CDR1 and CDR2 from the germline V gene are SGHAT and FQNNGV. V dropped 2 bases and J dropped 0; count of bases not matched to a gene: 4. The CDR3 is made up of 16 amino acids. The CDR3 spells CASSLSSGYSTDTQYL. The CDR3 nucleotides read TGTGCCAGCAGCTTATCTAGCGGGTATAGCACAGATACGCAGTATCTT.

This clonotype was observed many times. V usage is TRBV24-1 and J usage is TRBJ2-5; 7 nucleotides align to TRBD1. The trim removed 4 bases at V and 5 bases at J, leaving 3 bases unmatched. CDR1 KGHDR and CDR2 SFDVKD come from the germline V gene. The length of the CDR3 is 13 residues. The DNA of the CDR3 is TGTGCCACCAGTGACTCGGACAGGGAGACCCAGTACTTC. This encodes CATSDSDRETQYF.

The J gene is TRBJ1-6, the V gene TRBV20-1; tentatively, D is TRBD1 (5 bases). The CDR3 sequence is 13 residues long. V was shortened by 3 bases and J by 5 bases, with 8 bases between the two germline ends. CDR1 is DFQATT, CDR2 SNEGSKA, per germline (reference sequence). This CDR3 is CSAREGNNSPLHF. In DNA, the CDR3 is TGCAGTGCTAGGGAGGGGAATAATTCACCCCTCCACTTT.

The V and J genes are TRBV7-2 and TRBJ1-2; perhaps TRBD1 as D (6 bases). V lost 8 bases and J lost 12, with 13 bases in between. The V gene's germline CDR1 is SGHTA and CDR2 FQGNSA. The CDR3 covers 10 residues. CDR3 in amino acids: CASGQTLHTF. DNA for the CDR3: TGTGCCAGCGGACAGACCCTCCACACCTTC.

There are many counts of this clonotype. This chain uses TRBV6-5 with TRBJ1-1; D ambiguous. Trimming stripped 2 bases from V and 0 bases from J, with 7 bases between. This CDR3 region has 14 residues. Germline CDR1 MNHEY, CDR2 SVGAGI. The CDR3 DNA reads TGTGCCAGCAGTTACCGGCAACTGAACACTGAAGCTTTCTTT. This sequence encodes CASSYRQLNTEAFF.

In its sample, this clonotype was seen a few times. This chain connects TRBV6-1 to TRBJ1-5; D is perhaps TRBD1 (6 bases). CDR3 length equals 15 residues. The ends were cut back, 8 bases at V and 0 bases at J, with 14 bases in the middle. Germline lookup yields CDR1 MNHNS and CDR2 SASEGT. CDR3 bases: TGTGCCAGCGTCCAGGGGTTTAATAGCAATCAGCCCCAGCATTTT. The encoded protein is CASVQGFNSNQPQHF.

This clonotype was found many times. This chain connects TRBV20-1 to TRBJ1-2; 8 bases fit TRBD1. The CDR3 is made up of 14 amino acids. After removal of 0 bases from V and 6 bases from J, the junction contained 6 bases not matched to a gene. Germline V gene lookup returns CDR1 DFQATT and CDR2 SNEGSKA (reference sequence). The CDR3 here is CSARDIDRGHGYTF. The CDR3 DNA reads TGCAGTGCTAGAGACATCGACAGGGGCCATGGCTACACCTTC.